The T cell receptor (beta chain) under discussion was sequenced for a study of metastatic and nonmetastatic thyroid tumors. Study as a whole: The study looked at repertoires side by side in blood and in tumor or nodule tissue from malignant and benign thyroid patients. Points from the study as a whole: Across blood and tumor, TCR beta diversity in malignant thyroid tumors was reportedly significantly higher than in benign nodules.

In the original workflow: Variation in CDR3 across clinicopathological groups served as the basis for constructing a distant-metastasis classifier in papillary thyroid cancer. With MiXCR, TCRdb called clones anew from the PCR reads. V and J calls and clone size were set by TCRdb, not the authors. The sample holds approximately 21,000 clones; roughly 28% are singletons and the top ten take 12% to 15%. No treatment had been given to any patient before thyroid surgery. As to this clone: Its antigen is currently unknown.

With 2 bases clipped from V and 4 bases from J, the junction kept 6 bases outside the gene matches. This CDR3 contains 16 residues. CDR1 and CDR2 (germline): SNHLY, FYNNEI. Sequences were obtained from tumor tissue. This TCR derives from a male donor with papillary thyroid cancer or a benign thyroid nodule (not recorded which). Some clones in this sample may be carry-over from other donors' samples. J is TRBJ2-7 and V is TRBV2, with 12 bases matching TRBD2. CDR3 nucleotides: TGTGCCAGCAGTGAAAGGCTAGCGGGAGGGCTTTACGAGCAGTACTTC. It codes for CASSERLAGGLYEQYF.